One and the same sample provided the 30 T cell receptor beta chains below, sequenced in a study of beta chain features in type 1 diabetes. As every portion of the isolated RNA was reverse transcribed, the sequencing read expressed TCRB transcripts. Repertoires were generated with immunoSEQ multiplex PCR, while TCRdb's copy carries only in-frame clones and drops some. The table has 600,000 to 650,000 clones, about 14% seen once. The specimen sequenced was naive CD4+ T cells from blood. Receptor source: a man aged 18 to 30 in good health.

J is TRBJ2-3 and V is TRBV9, with 8 bases that match TRBD2. The length of the CDR3 is 15 residues. J was trimmed by 5 bases and V by 4 bases; bases with no gene match: 9. The V gene's germline CDR1 is SGDLS and CDR2 YYNGEE. The CDR3 region is CASSFGAGAEDTQYF. CDR3 nucleotides: TGTGCCAGCAGCTTTGGAGCGGGAGCCGAAGATACGCAGTATTTT.

The genes are TRBV11-3 and TRBJ2-1; weak D call: TRBD2 (6 bases). Trimming stripped 1 base from V and 10 bases from J, with 11 bases between. CDR1 SGHNT and CDR2 YENEEA come from the germline V gene. The CDR3 runs to 13 residues. The CDR3 bases are TGTGCCAGCAGCTTAGCGCGGGGAGGCGAGCAGTTCTTC. Protein product: CASSLARGGEQFF.

The chain uses TRBV15 and TRBJ1-5, with D possibly matching TRBD1 (5 bases). The germline V gene has CDR1 LNHNV and CDR2 YYDKDF (reference sequence). V was trimmed by 1 base and J by 3 bases, leaving 10 bases between them. The CDR3 runs 15 residues. The CDR3 DNA sequence: TGTGCCACCAGCAGAGGGGACGGCGACAATCAGCCCCAGCATTTT. It translates to CATSRGDGDNQPQHF.

The chain couples TRBV9 to TRBJ2-1, with 9 nucleotides matching TRBD2. After removal of 2 bases from V and 5 bases from J, the junction contained 5 bases not matched to a gene. Germline values: CDR1 SGDLS, CDR2 YYNGEE. The CDR3 sequence is 15 residues long. The CDR3 nucleotides are TGTGCCAGCAGCGTGACGGGGACTAGCCACAATGAGCAGTTCTTC. This codes for CASSVTGTSHNEQFF.

J is TRBJ2-1 and V is TRBV4-2, with D possibly matching TRBD1 (7 bases). Trimming took 0 bases from V and 4 from J, leaving 13 bases between them. CDR1 and CDR2 from the germline V gene are LGHNA and YNFKEQ. This CDR3 spans 16 amino acids. DNA for the CDR3: TGTGCCAGCAGCCAAGATACGGCGGGACAGTACAATGAGCAGTTCTTC. Encoded protein: CASSQDTAGQYNEQFF.

V is TRBV5-1 and J is TRBJ2-7; 15 bases align to TRBD2. CDR1 is SGHRS and CDR2 is YFSETQ in the germline V gene. There are 18 residues in the CDR3. The ends lost 0 bases at V and 1 base at J; junction bases unmatched: 5. The CDR3 nucleotides are TGCGCCAGCAGCTTGGCCCCGGGACTAGCGGGAGGTTCCTACGAGCAGTACTTC. The encoded protein is CASSLAPGLAGGSYEQYF. Combining the CDR3 with reference TRBV5-1 and TRBJ2-7 gives the whole variable domain KAGVTQTPRYLIKTRGQQVTLSCSPISGHRSVSWYQQTPGQGLQFLFEYFSETQRNKGNFPGRFSGRQFSNSRSEMNVSTLELGDSALYLCASSLAPGLAGGSYEQYFGPGTRLTVT.

V is TRBV10-3 and J is TRBJ2-2, with D hard to call. Trimming stripped 5 bases from V and 0 bases from J, with 13 bases between. Looked up from germline, CDR1 is ENHRY and CDR2 is SYGVKD. CDR3 length: 16 residues. DNA of the CDR3: TGTGCCATCAGTACCGTGGCGGTCTCGAACACCGGGGAGCTGTTTTTT. This encodes CAISTVAVSNTGELFF.

V gene TRBV7-7 combines with J gene TRBJ2-2; weak D call: TRBD1 (6 bases). The CDR3 covers 16 residues. The germline gives CDR1 SSHAT, CDR2 FNYEAQ (reference sequence). Trimming pared 3 bases from V and 2 bases from J, leaving 13 bases between. The CDR3 nucleotides read TGTGCCAGCAGCTTTTCCAGGGGCCCTAACACCGGGGAGCTGTTTTTT. It codes for CASSFSRGPNTGELFF.

The J gene is TRBJ2-1, the V gene TRBV5-1; D may be TRBD1 (6 bases). Trimming took off 3 bases at V and 0 bases at J, with 10 bases between the two ends. Germline assignment: CDR1 SGHRS and CDR2 YFSETQ. The CDR3 consists of 15 residues. For the CDR3, the DNA is TGCGCCAGCAGCTCAGGACAGATCTCCTACAATGAGCAGTTCTTC. Its translation is CASSSGQISYNEQFF.

This clone was observed a handful of times. The rearrangement links TRBV10-3 to TRBJ1-1, with TRBD1 matching 10 bases. The germline V gene encodes CDR1 ENHRY and CDR2 SYGVKD. V shed 4 bases and J 1 base; nucleotides not matched to a gene: 0. The CDR3 has 14 residues. Here the CDR3 reads CAISGQGANTEAFF. For the CDR3, the DNA is TGTGCCATCAGTGGACAGGGGGCGAACACTGAAGCTTTCTTT.

V is TRBV18 and J is TRBJ1-5; TRBD1 agrees at 7 bases. V shed 3 bases, J shed 3 bases, and the junction held 5 bases outside the gene matches. The length of the CDR3 is 15 residues. Germline assignment: CDR1 KGHSH and CDR2 LQKENI. As DNA, the CDR3 is TGTGCCAGCTCACCGGGGACAGCTCCCAATCAGCCCCAGCATTTT. Translated, it gives CASSPGTAPNQPQHF.

The sample holds a few counts of this clone. The V call is TRBV6-5, the J call TRBJ2-7, with 10 bases aligning to TRBD1. CDR3 length equals 15 residues. CDR1 is MNHEY, CDR2 SVGAGI, per germline. V was clipped by 11 bases and J by 2 bases; unmatched bases: 12. The CDR3 spells CASVAPGQGPYEQYF. In DNA, the CDR3 is TGTGCCTCCGTAGCGCCGGGACAGGGGCCCTACGAGCAGTACTTC.

This clone was counted only a few times. The chain links TRBV9 to TRBJ2-1; TRBD1 might be the D (6 bases). Between the trimmed V and J ends, which lost 4 bases and 5 bases, there was a span of 13 bases. The germline V gene encodes CDR1 SGDLS and CDR2 YYNGEE. CDR3 length: 14 amino acids. CDR3: CASSPSPGDNEQFF. Here the CDR3 DNA reads TGTGCCAGCAGCCCAAGCCCAGGGGACAATGAGCAGTTCTTC.

This rearrangement joins TRBV5-1 to TRBJ1-5; D not certain. Germline V CDR1 and CDR2: SGHRS, YFSETQ. The CDR3 loop spans 15 amino acids. The ends were cut back, 0 bases at V and 2 bases at J, with 9 bases in the middle. CDR3 DNA: TGCGCCAGCAGCTTGGAACCGAATCGCAATCAGCCCCAGCATTTT. It encodes CASSLEPNRNQPQHF. Supplemented by reference TRBV5-1 and TRBJ1-5, the full variable domain reads KAGVTQTPRYLIKTRGQQVTLSCSPISGHRSVSWYQQTPGQGLQFLFEYFSETQRNKGNFPGRFSGRQFSNSRSEMNVSTLELGDSALYLCASSLEPNRNQPQHFGDGTRLSIL.

The V call is TRBV15, the J call TRBJ2-1; D possibly corresponds to TRBD2 (6 bases). The length of the CDR3 is 16 residues. Germline CDR1 is LNHNV and CDR2 is YYDKDF (reference sequence). Trimming took off 3 bases at V and 4 bases at J, with 16 bases between the two ends. The CDR3 nucleotides are TGTGCCACCAGCAGTCCTCAGACTAGGCAGTACAATGAGCAGTTCTTC. It translates to CATSSPQTRQYNEQFF.

This clone has a handful of counts. The genes are TRBV5-1 and TRBJ2-1; maybe TRBD2 (5 bases). V was clipped by 0 bases and J by 2 bases, with 6 bases between them. CDR1 is SGHRS, CDR2 YFSETQ, per germline. The CDR3 runs 14 residues. CDR3 DNA sequence: TGCGCCAGCAGCTTGGAGGGAGCCTACAATGAGCAGTTCTTC. Translating gives CASSLEGAYNEQFF.

This CDR3 is CASSFPGQGLRGYTF. The CDR3 DNA reads as TGTGCCAGCAGCTTCCCAGGACAGGGGTTGCGTGGCTACACCTTC. This chain uses TRBV5-6 with TRBJ1-2, with 9 bases identical to TRBD1. There are 15 residues in the CDR3. Per germline, CDR1 SGHDT and CDR2 YYEEEE. Trimming at V came to 2 bases and at J to 7 bases, leaving 9 bases not matched to a gene.

This clone came up a few times. The J gene is TRBJ2-5, the V gene TRBV14; 8 positions match TRBD1. This CDR3 has 13 amino acids. Germline V gene sequence: CDR1 SGHDN, CDR2 FVKESK. The V gene end was trimmed by 8 bases and the J gene end by 6 bases; junction bases not matched to a gene: 8. CDR3 amino acids: CASRRTGMKTQYF. Here the CDR3 DNA reads TGTGCCAGCCGCCGGACAGGGATGAAGACCCAGTACTTC.

In its sample, this clone was seen a few times. This sequence joins TRBV9 and TRBJ1-5; no clear D. Trimming removed 2 bases from V and 0 bases from J, with 6 bases in between. This CDR3 has 14 residues. Germline lookup yields CDR1 SGDLS and CDR2 YYNGEE. CDR3 region: CASSVTSSNQPQHF. The CDR3 DNA reads TGTGCCAGCAGCGTGACATCTAGCAATCAGCCCCAGCATTTT.

V and J are TRBV5-1 and TRBJ2-1, with 7 bases aligning to TRBD2. CDR1 and CDR2 from the germline V gene are SGHRS and YFSETQ. This CDR3 spans 11 amino acids. The V and J ends lost 7 bases and 6 bases, in that order; junction bases with no gene match: 1. This CDR3 reads CASGGGNEQFF. DNA of the CDR3: TGCGCCAGCGGCGGGGGCAATGAGCAGTTCTTC.

This clone was recorded a few times. The J gene is TRBJ2-2, the V gene TRBV7-3; the D is unclear. Trimming left V 3 bases short and J 1 base short, with 6 bases between. The CDR3 totals 14 residues. CDR1 is SGHTA, CDR2 FQGTGA, per germline. The CDR3 region has the DNA TGTGCCAGCAGCTTCGGACGGAACACCGGGGAGCTGTTTTTT. This encodes CASSFGRNTGELFF.

The CDR3 DNA follows: TGCGCCAGCAGACCCGCTGGGACTGATGGCTACACCTTC. Amino acid sequence: CASRPAGTDGYTF. The chain has TRBV5-1 and TRBJ1-2; a possible D gene is TRBD1 (5 bases). V lost 5 bases and J 6 bases, leaving 14 bases between the germline ends. Germline V gives CDR1 SGHRS, CDR2 YFSETQ. This CDR3 is built from 13 residues.

This clone was counted between two and nine times. The same CDR3 can be traced to other DNA sequences in this sample. The chain carries TRBV19 and TRBJ2-3, with D perhaps TRBD1 (5 bases). Deletions cut 8 bases from V and 0 bases from J, with 6 bases between. Germline V gene sequence: CDR1 LNHDA, CDR2 SQIVND (reference sequence). This CDR3 is 12 amino acids long. CDR3 protein: CASAGSTDTQYF. DNA for the CDR3: TGTGCCAGTGCAGGGAGCACAGATACGCAGTATTTT.

The chain employs TRBV6-5 and TRBJ2-3; 7 bases agree with TRBD1. The J segment lost 2 bases and the V segment lost 4 bases, leaving 6 bases of the junction unmatched. The germline V gene has CDR1 MNHEY and CDR2 SVGAGI. The CDR3 is 15 amino acids. The CDR3 DNA reads TGTGCCAGCAGTTCCAGGGGACAGTACACAGATACGCAGTATTTT. Its protein is CASSSRGQYTDTQYF.

This clone has more than one count but fewer than ten. The genes are TRBV7-3 and TRBJ1-2, with TRBD1 matching over 7 bases. The junction had 5 bases not matched to a gene; V was cut back by 3 bases and J by 7 bases. Germline CDR1 SGHTA, CDR2 FQGTGA. CDR3 length: 13 amino acids. The CDR3 loop is CASSFNRGFGYTF. In nucleotides, the CDR3 is TGTGCCAGCAGCTTCAACAGGGGTTTTGGCTACACCTTC.

This clone came up a few times. The V call is TRBV7-8, the J call TRBJ2-3, with 7 positions matching TRBD2. CDR3 length: 17 amino acids. Germline V gives CDR1 SGHVS, CDR2 FQNEAQ. V was clipped by 5 bases and J by 0 bases; unmatched bases: 11. In DNA form, the CDR3 reads TGTGCCAGCAGCAGGGCTGGGGAGCGGGGAAGCACAGATACGCAGTATTTT. As protein: CASSRAGERGSTDTQYF.

The table lists this clone with a few counts. This chain's CDR3 is CASANAPGVLGSGELFF. In DNA form, the CDR3 reads TGTGCCAGCGCTAACGCGCCCGGGGTTTTAGGTAGCGGGGAGCTGTTTTTT. The chain has TRBV25-1 and TRBJ2-2; maybe TRBD2 (5 bases). The CDR3 length is 17 residues. Trimming took 8 bases from V and 7 from J, leaving 26 bases between them. Per germline, CDR1 MGHDK and CDR2 SYGVNS.

In nucleotides, the CDR3 is TGTGCCAGCAGTGAGTTTGGCCGGGACGCAAACAATGAGCAGTTCTTC. Translated, it gives CASSEFGRDANNEQFF. The gene calls are TRBV2 and TRBJ2-1; either TRBD1 or TRBD2 may supply D (5 bases each). V was pared by 3 bases and J by 5 bases, with 17 bases between. CDR1 is SNHLY, CDR2 FYNNEI, per germline. The length of the CDR3 is 16 residues.

This clone was observed a handful of times. CDR3 DNA: TGTGCCACCAGCAGAGTAATGTCGGGCGGGAGTTTGGGGGCCTACAATGAGCAGTTCTTC. Encoded protein: CATSRVMSGGSLGAYNEQFF. The chain is built from TRBV15 and TRBJ2-1, with 7 bases lining up with TRBD2. Losses at the gene ends were 1 base for V and 2 bases for J; bases not matched to a gene: 17. Germline V lookup: CDR1 LNHNV, CDR2 YYDKDF (reference sequence). The CDR3 spans 20 residues.

The V call is TRBV5-1, the J call TRBJ2-1, with 7 bases that match TRBD2. The CDR3 loop spans 15 amino acids. Germline V gives CDR1 SGHRS, CDR2 YFSETQ. The V gene end was trimmed by 0 bases and the J gene end by 8 bases; junction bases not matched to a gene: 8. In DNA, the CDR3 is TGCGCCAGCAGCTTGGAGGGCGGGAGAAGGCATGAGCAGTTCTTC. It specifies CASSLEGGRRHEQFF.